This TCR beta chain was captured in a study of blood T cell repertoires in COVID-19. Study details: Researchers got acute and convalescent COVID-19 samples from the United States, Italy and Spain. T cells, B-cell-depleted T cells, or PBMCs supplied cDNA or gDNA.

This CDR3 comprises 13 residues. V lost 11 bases, J lost 6 bases, and 8 bases stayed unmatched. Germline V gives CDR1 LNHDA, CDR2 SQIVND (reference sequence). Original handling: Researchers report that nucleated cell counts were estimated from reference gene primer amplification. Sequenced by immunoSEQ multiplex PCR; TCRdb stores in-frame clones only, minus some. V and J calls and clone size are as listed in that table; D and trimming were resolved from the DNA. In the table there are approximately 120,000 clones, roughly 87% of which are singletons. The chain links TRBV19 to TRBJ2-7, with 12 bases that match TRBD1. Sequencing was performed on peripheral blood. This clonotype was obtained from an elderly woman with acute or convalescent COVID-19. The CDR3, as DNA: TGTGCCTGCCGGGACAGGGGGCAATCCGAGCAGTACTTC. It yields the protein CACRDRGQSEQYF.